This entry features one T cell receptor beta chain sequence. Its antigen is still unknown. Generated by immunoSEQ multiplex PCR, the TCRdb table keeps only in-frame clones and is missing some. Of tens of thousands of clones in the sample, around 90% were seen once. The record originates from a study of graft-versus-host responses after intestinal transplantation. Points from the study as a whole: Some GvH clones appeared in ileal mucosa or blood before recipient bone marrow.

The V gene's germline CDR1 is LNHDA and CDR2 SQIVND (reference sequence). The CDR3 spans 16 residues. The V segment lost 3 bases and the J segment 4 bases; nucleotides outside the gene matches: 8. The sequencing here drew on unstimulated CD4+ T cells sorted from spleen or lymph node cells, taken before transplant. The chain combines TRBV19 with TRBJ1-5; 8 nucleotides align to TRBD1. The receptor was isolated from a human donor who was the organ donor for an intestinal transplant. Written as DNA, the CDR3 is TGTGCCAGTAGTATCCCCCAGGGGGCGCGTAATCAGCCCCAGCATTTT. It encodes CASSIPQGARNQPQHF. Supplemented by reference TRBV19 and TRBJ1-5, the full variable domain reads DGGITQSPKYLFRKEGQNVTLSCEQNLNHDAMYWYRQDPGQGLRLIYYSQIVNDFQKGDIAEGYSVSREKKESFPLTVTSAQKNPTAFYLCASSIPQGARNQPQHFGDGTRLSIL.